This T cell receptor beta chain derives from a study of cytomegalovirus exposure and HLA in healthy donors. This clone was detected only a few times. Its antigen is still unknown. Per germline, CDR1 SGHTS and CDR2 YDEGEE. This CDR3 has 16 amino acids. Germline trimming cut 0 bases from V and 1 base from J; bases unmatched to any gene: 4. The PCR made use of 60 Vbeta and 13 Jbeta primers. Data came from immunoSEQ multiplex PCR; TCRdb stores just in-frame clones and leaves some out. The table lists approximately 130,000 clones, about three quarters of them singletons, with approximately 4.2% in the top ten. Regarding the study as a whole: As immune exposure information, only CMV serostatus was available. The authors assumed roughly uniform sequencing depth across donors for presence/absence analyses.

Specimen: PBMCs. This clonotype was obtained from a man aged 45-65 years in good health and CMV-seropositive. This rearrangement joins TRBV5-8 to TRBJ1-2; 9 nucleotides align to TRBD1. The CDR3 DNA reads as TGTGCCAGCAGCTTGGGAAGGGGACAGGGTAACTATGGCTACACCTTC. This translates into CASSLGRGQGNYGYTF.